The T cell receptor beta chain under discussion was sequenced for a study of blood T cell repertoires in COVID-19. About the research overall: COVID-19 samples from acute and convalescent phases originated in the United States, Italy and Spain. PBMCs, B-cell-depleted T cells, or T cells provided the cDNA or gDNA that made up the material.

In the original analysis: Reference gene primer amplification gave estimated nucleated cell counts. Here immunoSEQ multiplex PCR was the method, and the copy in TCRdb shows in-frame clones only, minus some. That table gives V, J and clone size, and the DNA gave D and trimming. The sample shows 220,000 or so clones, about 80% of them seen only once. Sequenced input: peripheral blood. The clonotype comes from an elderly woman with acute or convalescent COVID-19.

CDR3 nucleotide sequence: TGTGCCAGCAGCTTAAACAGGGTGGGGACTAGCGGCTCCTACAATGAGCAGTTCTTC. This gives the protein CASSLNRVGTSGSYNEQFF. V usage is TRBV7-8 and J usage is TRBJ2-1; 11 nucleotides align to TRBD2. This CDR3 contains 19 residues. Germline V CDR1 and CDR2: SGHVS, FQNEAQ. V was pared by 2 bases and J by 0 bases, with 9 bases of the junction left unmatched.